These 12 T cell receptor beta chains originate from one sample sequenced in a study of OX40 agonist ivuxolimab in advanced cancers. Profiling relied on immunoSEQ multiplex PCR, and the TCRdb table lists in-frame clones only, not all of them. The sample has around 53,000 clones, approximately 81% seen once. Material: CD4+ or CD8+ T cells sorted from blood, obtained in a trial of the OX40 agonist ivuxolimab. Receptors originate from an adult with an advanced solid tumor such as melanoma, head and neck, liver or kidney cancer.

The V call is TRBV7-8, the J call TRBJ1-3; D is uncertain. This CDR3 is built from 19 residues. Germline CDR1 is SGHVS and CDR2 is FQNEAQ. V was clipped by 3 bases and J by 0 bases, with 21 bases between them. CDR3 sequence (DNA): TGTGCCAGCAGCTTCTGGGGAGGGTTGACGCCGAGCTCTGGAAACACCATATATTTT. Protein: CASSFWGGLTPSSGNTIYF.

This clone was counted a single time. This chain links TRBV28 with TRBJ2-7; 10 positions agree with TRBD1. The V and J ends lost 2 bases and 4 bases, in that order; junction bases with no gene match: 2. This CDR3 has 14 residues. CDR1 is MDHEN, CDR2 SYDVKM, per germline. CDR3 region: CASSLGTGAYEQYV. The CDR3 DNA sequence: TGTGCCAGCAGTTTAGGGACAGGGGCTTACGAGCAGTACGTC.

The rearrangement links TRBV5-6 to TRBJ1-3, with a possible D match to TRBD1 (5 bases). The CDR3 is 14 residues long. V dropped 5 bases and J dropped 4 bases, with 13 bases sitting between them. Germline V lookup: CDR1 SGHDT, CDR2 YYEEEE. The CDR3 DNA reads TGTGCCAGCAGTTCAGGGATTGCCGGAAACACCATATATTTT. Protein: CASSSGIAGNTIYF. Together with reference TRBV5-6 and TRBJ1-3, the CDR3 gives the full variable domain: DAGVTQSPTHLIKTRGQQVTLRCSPKSGHDTVSWYQQALGQGPQFIFQYYEEEERQRGNFPDRFSGHQFPNYSSELNVNALLLGDSALYLCASSSGIAGNTIYFGEGSWLTVV.

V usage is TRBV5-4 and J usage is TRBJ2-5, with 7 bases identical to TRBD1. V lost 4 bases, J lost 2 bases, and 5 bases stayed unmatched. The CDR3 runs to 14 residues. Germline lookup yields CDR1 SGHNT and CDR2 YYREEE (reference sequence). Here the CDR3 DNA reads TGTGCCAGCAGCCTAAGGACAGGACAAGAGACCCAGTACTTC. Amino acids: CASSLRTGQETQYF.

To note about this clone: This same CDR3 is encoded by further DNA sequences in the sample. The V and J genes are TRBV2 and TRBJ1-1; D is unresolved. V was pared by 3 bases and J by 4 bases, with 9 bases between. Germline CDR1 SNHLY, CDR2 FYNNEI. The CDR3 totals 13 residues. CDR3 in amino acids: CASSDRGRTEAFF. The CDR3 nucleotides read TGTGCCAGCAGTGACCGAGGGCGCACTGAAGCTTTCTTT.

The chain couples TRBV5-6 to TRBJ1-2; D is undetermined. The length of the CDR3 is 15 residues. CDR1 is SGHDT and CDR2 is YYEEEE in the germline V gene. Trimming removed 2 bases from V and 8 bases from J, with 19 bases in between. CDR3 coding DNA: TGTGCCAGCAGCTTACAAGGACCGCTAGAGAGGGGCTACACCTTC. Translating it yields CASSLQGPLERGYTF.

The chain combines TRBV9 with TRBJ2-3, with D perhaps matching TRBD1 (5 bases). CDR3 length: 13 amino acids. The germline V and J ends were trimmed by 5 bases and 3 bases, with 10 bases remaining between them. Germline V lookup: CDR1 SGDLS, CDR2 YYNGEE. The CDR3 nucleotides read TGTGCCAGCAGAATTAACAGGACAGATACGCAGTATTTT. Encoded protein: CASRINRTDTQYF.

The CDR3 sequence is CASSLGDIYEQYV. DNA for the CDR3: TGTGCCAGCAGCTTAGGGGACATTTACGAGCAGTACGTC. V usage is TRBV7-2 and J usage is TRBJ2-7; a possible D gene is TRBD1 (6 bases). The CDR3 has 13 amino acids. Looked up from germline, CDR1 is SGHTA and CDR2 is FQGNSA. V was trimmed by 1 base and J by 4 bases, leaving 8 bases between them.

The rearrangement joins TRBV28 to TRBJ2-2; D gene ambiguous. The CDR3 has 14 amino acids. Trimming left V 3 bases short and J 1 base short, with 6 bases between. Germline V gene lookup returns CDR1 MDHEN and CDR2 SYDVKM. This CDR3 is CASSLGQNTGELFF. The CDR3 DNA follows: TGTGCCAGCAGTTTGGGTCAGAACACCGGGGAGCTGTTTTTT. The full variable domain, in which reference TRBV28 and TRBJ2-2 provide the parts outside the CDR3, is DVKVTQSSRYLVKRTGEKVFLECVQDMDHENMFWYRQDPGLGLRLIYFSYDVKMKEKGDIPEGYSVSREKKERFSLILESASTNQTSMYLCASSLGQNTGELFFGEGSRLTVL.

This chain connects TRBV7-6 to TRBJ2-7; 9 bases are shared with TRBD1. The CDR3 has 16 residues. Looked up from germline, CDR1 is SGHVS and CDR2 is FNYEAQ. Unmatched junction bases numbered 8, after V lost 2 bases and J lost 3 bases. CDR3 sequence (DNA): TGTGCCAGCAGCTTATCCCCGGGACAGGGTGACTACGAGCAGTACTTC. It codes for CASSLSPGQGDYEQYF.

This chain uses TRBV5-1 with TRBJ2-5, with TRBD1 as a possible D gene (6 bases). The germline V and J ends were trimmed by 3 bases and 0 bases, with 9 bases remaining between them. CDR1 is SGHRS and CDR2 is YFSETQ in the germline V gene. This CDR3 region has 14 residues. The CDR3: CASSSGQNQETQYF. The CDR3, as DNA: TGCGCCAGCAGCTCCGGACAGAACCAAGAGACCCAGTACTTC.

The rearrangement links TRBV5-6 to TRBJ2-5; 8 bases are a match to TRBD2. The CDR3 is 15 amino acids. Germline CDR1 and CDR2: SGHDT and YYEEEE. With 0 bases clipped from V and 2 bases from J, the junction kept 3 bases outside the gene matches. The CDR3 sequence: CASSLAGGVQETQYF. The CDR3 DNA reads TGTGCCAGCAGCTTGGCGGGGGGGGTACAAGAGACCCAGTACTTC.